The entry below describes one TCR beta chain. The target antigen is unknown. The data originate from a study of shared clonotypes between healthy human individuals. Study-wide results and caveats: Across four donors, naive CD4 shared 4.5% to 6%, naive CD8 over 3%, memory CD4 2% to 2.5%, memory CD8 over 0.3%. How much donors shared clonotypes was expected to be affected by sequencing depth.

The authors distributed each subset's genomic DNA evenly over several immunoSEQ plates. When replicate PCRs were run on sorted subsets, they used 200 ng DNA, about 31,000 T cell genomes. Here immunoSEQ multiplex PCR was the method, and the copy in TCRdb shows in-frame clones only, minus some. The profile shows millions of clones, over 85% of them singletons. The CDR3 has 11 residues. Trimming shortened V by 6 bases and J by 10 bases, and 10 bases separated the two germline ends. Germline CDR1 SEHNR, CDR2 FQNEAQ (reference sequence). What was sequenced was naive CD4+ T cells from PBMCs. Regarding subset: CD45RA+ positively selected. The TCR sequence derives from a man aged 18 to 30 in good health. Some clones in this sample may be carry-over from other donors' samples. This chain joins TRBV7-9 and TRBJ2-1; D might be TRBD2 (5 bases). The CDR3 reads CASSTAAEQFF. The CDR3 nucleotides are TGTGCCAGCAGTACAGCGGCCGAGCAGTTCTTC.